This is a list of T cell receptor beta chains from one sample in a study of T cell repertoires in cytomegalovirus infection. Their recognized antigens are unknown. TCRdb reprocessed the reads with MiXCR, giving one entry per CDR3 protein. The sample includes fewer than 900,000 distinct CDR3 sequences, roughly 28% of them seen just once. Sequencing was performed on cultured CD8+ T cells from PBMCs, taken from culture after CMV antigen stimulation. The receptor source for this set is a human donor in good health (CMV status not recorded). Some clones in this sample may be carry-over from other donors' samples. Both conserved end residues are part of each CDR3. Each record gives: J gene, D gene, clone size, CDR3 length, V gene, CDR3 DNA, CDR3 protein. D genes are given only for firm matches. Size values are once, few and many counts, or a class for expanded clones, and some rows have none.

>TRBJ2-7|TRBD1|NA|14|TRBV19
TGTGCCAGTAGTACGGGGGACAGGGCTCAAGAGCAGTACTTC
CASSTGDRAQEQYF
>TRBJ1-5|TRBD1|NA|18|TRBV18
TGTGCCAGCTCACCCAGACAGGGGGCTTACTTACCGAATCAGCCCCAGCATTTT
CASSPRQGAYLPNQPQHF
>TRBJ2-7|NA|many|13|TRBV7-2
TGTGCCAGCAGCTCGCCATTTACCTACGAGCAGTACTTC
CASSSPFTYEQYF
>TRBJ2-1|TRBD2|few|16|TRBV20-1
TGCAGTGCTTTACTAGCGGACGAAAGGGTTAACAATGAGCAGTTCTTC
CSALLADERVNNEQFF
>TRBJ2-1|NA|NA|13|TRBV11-2
TGTGCCAGCAGCTTAGATTGGAGGCCATTACAGTTCTTC
CASSLDWRPLQFF
>TRBJ2-2|NA|NA|15|TRBV20-1
TGCAGTGCTTACTACGATTCGAGGAGTGCCGGGGAGCTGTTTTTT
CSAYYDSRSAGELFF
>TRBJ1-3|TRBD1|NA|17|TRBV20-1
TGCAGTGCTAGGAGGACAGGGGATCCCCTCTCTGGAAACACCATATATTTT
CSARRTGDPLSGNTIYF
>TRBJ2-2|TRBD2|NA|17|TRBV28
TGTGCCAGCAGTTTGGATGGCCTAGCGGGGGTCCTAAAGGGGCTGTTTTTT
CASSLDGLAGVLKGLFF
>TRBJ2-1|NA|NA|16|TRBV24-1
TGTGCCACCAGTGATCCCGGACAGAGGGACTACAATGAGCAGTTCTTC
CATSDPGQRDYNEQFF
>TRBJ2-6|NA|NA|19|TRBV27
TGTGCCAGCAGACTAGGTGGGGTGACAGTCCCCGGGCTGGCCAACGTCCTGACTTTC
CASRLGGVTVPGLANVLTF
>TRBJ2-1|TRBD2|many|15|TRBV7-9
TGTGCCAGCAGCCTTACTAGCGCGGAACGGAATGAGCAGTTCTTC
CASSLTSAERNEQFF
>TRBJ1-4|TRBD1|NA|18|TRBV4-1
TGCGCCAGCAGCCAAGCCATAGATGGGACAGCCTTTAATGAAAAACTGTTTTTT
CASSQAIDGTAFNEKLFF
>TRBJ2-1|NA|NA|13|TRBV6-2/TRBV6-3
TGTGCCAGCCGGGAACAGGGCCGAAATGAGCAGTTCTTC
CASREQGRNEQFF
>TRBJ2-1|TRBD2|NA|14|TRBV12-3/TRBV12-4
TGTGCCAGCCCCAAGCGGGGGGGCTACAATGAGCAGTTCTTC
CASPKRGGYNEQFF
>TRBJ2-5|TRBD1|once|13|TRBV12-3/TRBV12-4
TGTGCCAGCCAGACAGGGGGACAAGAGACCCAGTACTTC
CASQTGGQETQYF
>TRBJ2-3|TRBD1|few|15|TRBV15
TGTGCCACCAGGTACCGGGACAGGGTAACAGATACGCAGTATTTT
CATRYRDRVTDTQYF
>TRBJ2-1|TRBD2|many|19|TRBV7-8
TGTGCCAGCAGCTTCCCCCCCGGAGTAGCGGGGGGGACCTACAATGAGCAGTTCTTC
CASSFPPGVAGGTYNEQFF
>TRBJ2-2|TRBD2|NA|16|TRBV6-1
TGTGCCAGCAGTTACTTAGCGGGGGGGGTCACCGGGGAGCTGTTTTTT
CASSYLAGGVTGELFF
>TRBJ1-5|NA|few|14|TRBV6-1
TGTGCCAGCAGTGAGGGGGCACGGCATCAGCCCCAGCATTTT
CASSEGARHQPQHF
>TRBJ2-1|TRBD1|few|11|TRBV6-6
TGTGCCAGCAGTTTGGGGACAGATTTGTTCTTC
CASSLGTDLFF
>TRBJ2-6|TRBD1|NA|18|TRBV4-2
TGTGCCAGCAGCCAAGTCCGGGACAGGGGGCTAGGGGCCAACGTCCTGACTTTC
CASSQVRDRGLGANVLTF
>TRBJ1-1|NA|few|15|TRBV27
TGTGCCAGCACCTTACAAGGGGATCAGAGAACTGAAGCTTTCTTT
CASTLQGDQRTEAFF
>TRBJ2-2|NA|few|15|TRBV19
TGTGCCAGTAAGTCTAGAACGAGAGACACCGGGGAGCTGTTTTTT
CASKSRTRDTGELFF
>TRBJ1-1|NA|few|15|TRBV5-4
TGTGCCAGCAGCGCGGCGTACAGGGTCCGAACTGAAGCTTTCTTT
CASSAAYRVRTEAFF
>TRBJ1-6|NA|many|14|TRBV7-2
TGTGCCAGCAGCTTTCGGGGGCGTAATTCACCCCTCCACTTT
CASSFRGRNSPLHF
>TRBJ2-5|TRBD2|NA|15|TRBV7-2
TGTGCCAGCAGGGTTTCGCGGCGGGGGTGGGGGACCCAGTACTTC
CASRVSRRGWGTQYF
>TRBJ2-5|NA|many|14|TRBV7-6
TGTGCCAGCAGCTTAGTGGTTAGAAAAGAGACCCAGTACTTC
CASSLVVRKETQYF
>TRBJ2-1|TRBD2|NA|16|TRBV19
TGTGCCAGTCTCCCGTCGGCGGGGGGGCCCTACAATGAGCAGTTCTTC
CASLPSAGGPYNEQFF
>TRBJ1-5|NA|few|14|TRBV28
TGTGCCAGCAGTTTACCCACTAGCAATCAGCCCCAGCATTTT
CASSLPTSNQPQHF
>TRBJ2-3|NA|NA|17|TRBV4-2
TGTGCCAGCAGCCAAGATAAGGGGGGTTACGGCACAGATACGCAGTATTTT
CASSQDKGGYGTDTQYF
>TRBJ1-2|NA|NA|13|TRBV6-2/TRBV6-3
TGTGCCAGCATTCAAATGGGGACCTATGGCTACACCTTC
CASIQMGTYGYTF
>TRBJ2-1|NA|few|13|TRBV27
TGTGCCAGTTCCACTAAGGGTCGGAGTGAGCAGTTCTTC
CASSTKGRSEQFF
>TRBJ2-5|NA|NA|16|TRBV23-1
TGCGCCAGCAGTCAATCGGAGGTGAAGTGGATAGAGACCCAGTACTTC
CASSQSEVKWIETQYF
>TRBJ2-3|TRBD2|many|16|TRBV7-9
TGTGCCAGCAGCCCAAGGACTAGCGGGGGGTTGGATACGCAGTATTTT
CASSPRTSGGLDTQYF
>TRBJ2-3|NA|few|15|TRBV7-9
TGTGCCAGCACCCATAGGGCGGGGTCGGCAGATACGCAGTATTTT
CASTHRAGSADTQYF
>TRBJ2-7|NA|NA|14|TRBV5-8
TGTGCCAGCAGCTTGGAGCAGAGCTCCTACGAGCAGTACTTC
CASSLEQSSYEQYF
>TRBJ1-2|TRBD1|few|20|TRBV15
TGTGCCACCAGCAGAGATCCGGCAGGGACAGGGTATTCACTTCTCTATGGCTACACCTTC
CATSRDPAGTGYSLLYGYTF
>TRBJ1-2|NA|many|14|TRBV7-3
TGTGCCAGCAGCTCCGACGGGGACCACTATGGCTACACCTTC
CASSSDGDHYGYTF
>TRBJ2-6|NA|NA|16|TRBV12-3/TRBV12-4
TGTGCCATCCAGACAGGAAAAGACTCTGGGGCCAACGTCCTGACTTTC
CAIQTGKDSGANVLTF
>TRBJ2-5|TRBD2|NA|15|TRBV9
TGTGCCAGCAGCCCCCGGCCGGGGGGAGGAGAGACCCAGTACTTC
CASSPRPGGGETQYF
>TRBJ2-2|TRBD1|few|16|TRBV9
TGTGCCAGCAGCTCACAACAGGGGGTAGATACCGGGGAGCTGTTTTTT
CASSSQQGVDTGELFF
>TRBJ1-5|NA|NA|16|TRBV7-9
TGTGCCAGCAGCTTAGCGGACCTGGGTCCGTATCAGCCCCAGCATTTT
CASSLADLGPYQPQHF
>TRBJ1-5|TRBD1|NA|17|TRBV11-2
TGTGCCAGCAGCGCAAGTACAGGGGTGAGGGCCTATCAGCCCCAGCATTTT
CASSASTGVRAYQPQHF